Listed here are 24 T cell receptor beta chains from one sample, sequenced in a study of CD8 T cells in ankylosing spondylitis. TCRdb independently ran MiXCR on the 5' RACE reads; one entry per CDR3 protein. The sample contains about 300,000 distinct CDR3 sequences, roughly 20% of which appear only once. What was sequenced was blood, either unsorted or a sorted T cell fraction (not recorded which). Receptors were obtained from a female donor with ankylosing spondylitis or in good health (not recorded which).

Ten or more counts support this clonotype. The chain is built from TRBV7-9 and TRBJ2-2; 8 bases map to TRBD2. CDR1 and CDR2 from the germline V gene are SEHNR and FQNEAQ (reference sequence). V was pared by 5 bases and J by 5 bases, with 7 bases of the junction left unmatched. The length of the CDR3 is 15 residues. In DNA form, the CDR3 reads TGTGCCAGCAGCCCGAGCGGGAGCGGAACCGGGGAGCTGTTTTTT. It codes for CASSPSGSGTGELFF.

This clonotype was counted many times. V gene TRBV4-3 combines with J gene TRBJ2-7; 7 nucleotides match TRBD2. V was pared by 1 base and J by 3 bases, with 6 bases of the junction left unmatched. The CDR3 is 15 residues long. Germline V gives CDR1 LGHNA, CDR2 YSLEER. CDR3 residues: CASSQGIQRGYEQYF. For the CDR3, the DNA is TGCGCCAGCAGCCAAGGAATCCAGCGGGGCTACGAGCAGTACTTC.

This clonotype has ten or more counts. The rearrangement joins TRBV20-1 to TRBJ1-1; no clear D. In germline, CDR1 is DFQATT, CDR2 SNEGSKA (reference sequence). V was pared by 1 base and J by 9 bases, with 24 bases between. The CDR3 is 16 amino acids. This CDR3 is CSARAQSLRPPSKAFF. CDR3 nucleotide sequence: TGCAGTGCTAGAGCCCAATCCCTCCGGCCGCCCAGTAAAGCTTTCTTT.

In this sample, this clonotype turned up a few times. The gene calls are TRBV6-2 or TRBV6-3 and TRBJ2-5; tentative D call: TRBD1 (6 bases). The V end lost 6 bases, the J end lost 1 base, and 15 bases lay between the germline ends. Looked up from germline, CDR1 is MNHEY and CDR2 is SVGEGT. The CDR3 runs 15 residues. The DNA of the CDR3 is TGTGCCAGCAGCAGGGGCGCAGGGCTCCAAGAGACCCAGTACTTC. Encoded protein: CASSRGAGLQETQYF.

The sample holds many counts of this clonotype. The chain is built from TRBV12-3 or TRBV12-4 and TRBJ1-5; no firm D call. The CDR3 is 13 residues long. The V gene lost 3 bases and the J gene lost 5 bases, with 8 bases spanning the gap. The DNA of the CDR3 is TGTGCCAGCAGTTTGGAGCGGCATCAGCCCCAGCATTTT. Encoded protein: CASSLERHQPQHF.

This chain uses TRBV20-1 with TRBJ2-7; D not resolved. The germline V and J ends were trimmed by 4 bases and 3 bases, with 7 bases remaining between them. The CDR3 has 11 residues. Looked up from germline, CDR1 is DFQATT and CDR2 is SNEGSKA (reference sequence). CDR3 sequence: CSANISYEQYF. For the CDR3, the DNA is TGCAGTGCTAACATCAGCTACGAGCAGTACTTC.

There are a few counts of this clonotype. The chain is built from TRBV10-3 and TRBJ2-7, with TRBD1 as a possible D gene (5 bases). Germline V CDR1 and CDR2: ENHRY, SYGVKD. The length of the CDR3 is 13 residues. V was pared by 3 bases and J by 4 bases, with 10 bases between. This chain's CDR3 is CAISESRAYEQYF. In nucleotides, the CDR3 is TGTGCCATCAGTGAATCCAGGGCTTACGAGCAGTACTTC.

This clonotype was detected only a few times. This chain links TRBV18 with TRBJ1-1, with D unresolved. The CDR3 spans 16 residues. CDR1 KGHSH and CDR2 LQKENI come from the germline V gene. V lost 0 bases to trimming and J lost 1 base, with 12 bases between them. The CDR3 here is CASSPPPRLGNTEAFF. In DNA, the CDR3 is TGTGCCAGCTCACCACCGCCTCGATTGGGGAACACTGAAGCTTTCTTT.

This clonotype was counted a few times. V gene TRBV6-1 combines with J gene TRBJ1-1; maybe TRBD1 (6 bases). From germline, CDR1 is MNHNS and CDR2 SASEGT. The CDR3 loop spans 16 amino acids. The ends were cut back, 6 bases at V and 4 bases at J, with 21 bases in the middle. The CDR3 reads CASSPTRQVLGTEAFF. As DNA, the CDR3 is TGTGCCAGCAGCCCCACGCGACAGGTTCTGGGCACTGAAGCTTTCTTT.

This clonotype was recorded a few times. The chain combines TRBV9 with TRBJ2-7; 7 nucleotides agree with TRBD1. The V segment lost 3 bases and the J segment 3 bases; nucleotides outside the gene matches: 3. The CDR3 is 13 residues long. The germline V gene has CDR1 SGDLS and CDR2 YYNGEE. The CDR3 loop reads CASSAHRGYEQYF. The CDR3 DNA reads as TGTGCCAGCAGCGCCCACAGGGGCTACGAGCAGTACTTC. Filled out from reference TRBV9 and TRBJ2-7, the complete variable domain reads DSGVTQTPKHLITATGQRVTLRCSPRSGDLSVYWYQQSLDQGLQFLIQYYNGEERAKGNILERFSAQQFPDLHSELNLSSLELGDSALYFCASSAHRGYEQYFGPGTRLTVT.

This clonotype was counted many times. The rearrangement joins TRBV12-3 or TRBV12-4 to TRBJ1-2; possible D gene TRBD1, 5 bases. The CDR3 extends over 16 amino acids. Trimming removed 2 bases at V and 1 base at J, with 14 bases between. CDR3 nucleotides: TGTGCCAGCAGTTTATTTGTGACAGATCTTAACTATGGCTACACCTTC. Protein product: CASSLFVTDLNYGYTF.

This clonotype has more than one count but fewer than ten. This CDR3 is CASSPRRAGDTGELFF. CDR3 nucleotides: TGTGCCAGCAGCCCTCGCAGGGCCGGAGACACCGGGGAGCTGTTTTTT. This chain uses TRBV6-1 with TRBJ2-2; TRBD1 is a possible D gene (5 bases). Germline V CDR1 and CDR2: MNHNS, SASEGT. V was clipped by 6 bases and J by 3 bases, with 17 bases between them. CDR3 length: 16 amino acids.

This clonotype is a singleton in its sample. The gene calls are TRBV6-4 and TRBJ1-2, with D perhaps matching TRBD1 (6 bases). CDR1 and CDR2 (germline): MRHNA, SNTAGT. V was pared by 0 bases and J by 6 bases, with 8 bases between. The CDR3 contains 13 residues. CDR3 protein: CASSDSRGDGYTF. The CDR3 nucleotides are TGTGCCAGCAGTGACTCTAGGGGGGATGGCTACACCTTC.

In its sample, this clonotype was seen many times. The chain has TRBV7-9 and TRBJ1-3; D not certain. Germline V lookup: CDR1 SEHNR, CDR2 FQNEAQ (reference sequence). This CDR3 comprises 17 residues. V shed 0 bases and J shed 0 bases, with 12 bases lying between them. CDR3 nucleotides: TGTGCCAGCAGCTTAGCGCAATCCCGAAACTCTGGAAACACCATATATTTT. It codes for CASSLAQSRNSGNTIYF.

The chain carries TRBV5-1 and TRBJ2-3; D not resolved. This CDR3 has 16 amino acids. Germline V gene lookup returns CDR1 SGHRS and CDR2 YFSETQ. Trimming left V 1 base short and J 0 bases short, with 12 bases between. The CDR3 reads CASSLSRLTSTDTQYF. CDR3 nucleotide sequence: TGCGCCAGCAGCTTGAGCCGGCTAACTAGCACAGATACGCAGTATTTT.

V gene TRBV5-1 combines with J gene TRBJ2-7; TRBD1 is a possible D gene (6 bases). The germline CDR1 and CDR2 sequences are SGHRS and YFSETQ. The CDR3 loop spans 14 amino acids. V dropped 5 bases and J dropped 2 bases, with 14 bases sitting between them. The CDR3 reads CASRLDRRTYEQYF. The CDR3, as DNA: TGCGCCAGCAGACTTGACAGGCGAACCTACGAGCAGTACTTC. The full variable domain, in which reference TRBV5-1 and TRBJ2-7 provide the parts outside the CDR3, is KAGVTQTPRYLIKTRGQQVTLSCSPISGHRSVSWYQQTPGQGLQFLFEYFSETQRNKGNFPGRFSGRQFSNSRSEMNVSTLELGDSALYLCASRLDRRTYEQYFGPGTRLTVT.

This clonotype was counted between two and nine times. V is TRBV15 and J is TRBJ2-7, with D possibly matching TRBD1 (5 bases). The CDR3 is 13 amino acids. Germline V gene sequence: CDR1 LNHNV, CDR2 YYDKDF (reference sequence). With 0 bases removed from V and 2 bases from J, the gap between germline ends came to 5 bases. CDR3 coding DNA: TGTGCCACCAGCAGAGAACAGGCCTACGAGCAGTACTTC. Encoded protein: CATSREQAYEQYF.

This chain links TRBV3-1 with TRBJ2-7; no clear D. V was shortened by 3 bases and J by 6 bases, with 15 bases between the two germline ends. CDR3 length: 14 residues. In germline, CDR1 is LGHDT, CDR2 YNNKEL (reference sequence). The CDR3: CASSHRRNPIEQYF. Written as DNA, the CDR3 is TGTGCCAGCAGCCACCGGCGGAACCCCATCGAGCAGTACTTC.

V gene TRBV5-1 combines with J gene TRBJ2-1; D is unresolved. The germline V gene encodes CDR1 SGHRS and CDR2 YFSETQ. The CDR3 is 18 residues long. V was shortened by 4 bases and J by 5 bases, with 25 bases between the two germline ends. CDR3 sequence reads: CASSEGLRQTNSNNEQFF. As DNA, the CDR3 is TGCGCCAGCAGCGAAGGTCTTAGGCAGACGAATTCTAACAATGAGCAGTTCTTC.

The V gene is TRBV7-2, the J gene TRBJ2-7, with TRBD1 matching 9 bases. The CDR3 spans 15 residues. The germline CDR1 and CDR2 sequences are SGHTA and FQGNSA. V dropped 2 bases and J dropped 3; count of bases not matched to a gene: 5. The CDR3 reads CASSLKGQGHYEQYF. The CDR3 nucleotides read TGTGCCAGCAGCTTAAAGGGACAGGGACACTACGAGCAGTACTTC.

This clonotype was detected a few times. V usage is TRBV12-3 or TRBV12-4 and J usage is TRBJ1-1; D might be TRBD1 (5 bases). V shed 6 bases and J shed 0 bases, with 14 bases lying between them. The CDR3 is made up of 15 amino acids. CDR3: CASSRGVPLNTEAFF. The CDR3 DNA reads as TGTGCCAGCAGCCGAGGGGTACCCCTGAACACTGAAGCTTTCTTT.

This chain joins TRBV30 and TRBJ2-4; D ambiguous. Trimming took 4 bases from V and 0 from J, leaving 4 bases between them. Per germline, CDR1 GTSNPN and CDR2 SVGIG (reference sequence). This CDR3 spans 12 amino acids. CDR3 residues: CAWTPAKNIQYF. DNA for the CDR3: TGTGCCTGGACCCCAGCCAAAAACATTCAGTACTTC.

This clonotype was seen a handful of times. The chain joins TRBV12-3 or TRBV12-4 to TRBJ1-2; TRBD1 might be the D (5 bases). The CDR3 runs to 16 residues. V was shortened by 5 bases and J by 3 bases, with 19 bases between the two germline ends. The CDR3 nucleotides read TGTGCCAGCAGTCTGGGCGGTGGCAGGGAACACTATGGCTACACCTTC. Translating gives CASSLGGGREHYGYTF.

The chain has TRBV12-3 or TRBV12-4 and TRBJ2-1; 11 bases match TRBD2. Unmatched junction bases numbered 8, after V lost 6 bases and J lost 7 bases. The CDR3 runs to 15 residues. CDR3 nucleotides: TGTGCCAGCAGAGTAGCGGGAGGGGGATCTAATGAGCAGTTCTTC. It translates to CASRVAGGGSNEQFF.